Listed below are T cell receptor beta chains from one sample, sequenced in a study of cytomegalovirus exposure and HLA in healthy donors. TCRdb's copy holds only in-frame clones and misses some; the assay was immunoSEQ multiplex PCR. The table includes under 250,000 clones, less than 85% detected once. The sequencing input was PBMCs. The receptor source for this set is a woman under 30 in good health and CMV-seronegative. The CDR3 runs from the conserved cysteine through the conserved F or W. D genes are given only for firm matches.

v_call	d_call	j_call	cdr3_aa
TRBV11-2	-	TRBJ2-7	CASSLAPQGFEQYF
TRBV5-1	-	TRBJ1-3	CASMAGTGNTIYF
TRBV20-1	-	TRBJ1-1	CSAPTAEAFF
TRBV4-1	-	TRBJ1-3	CASTQTGTSSGNTIYF
TRBV11-2	-	TRBJ1-2	CASSLGTRGLLANYGYTF
TRBV5-6	TRBD1	TRBJ1-6	CASSSSGGGYSPLHF
TRBV7-3	-	TRBJ2-1	CASSRVAGSSYNEQFF
TRBV30	-	TRBJ2-1	CAWSGLGLGEQFF
TRBV11-2	-	TRBJ1-3	CASSSQRTIRTGNTIYF
TRBV5-1	-	TRBJ1-3	CASSDTGSTIYF
TRBV7-9	TRBD2	TRBJ2-7	CASSLATGTSDYEQYF
TRBV6-1	-	TRBJ2-7	CASSARDIYEQYF
TRBV4-1	-	TRBJ2-1	CASSQTGQSSYNEQFF
TRBV5-8	-	TRBJ2-1	CASSSRGDPYNEQFF
TRBV5-6	-	TRBJ1-3	CASSLFTGGPSGNTIYF
TRBV4-1	-	TRBJ1-1	CASSQFGGPEAFF
TRBV28	TRBD2	TRBJ2-7	CATKAGGGHEQYF
TRBV27	TRBD2	TRBJ2-2	CASSLLSGSLSGELFF
TRBV28	-	TRBJ1-4	CASRRRIVTNEKLFF
TRBV19	-	TRBJ1-3	CASTQSSGNTIYF
TRBV9	-	TRBJ1-3	CASSVQSSGNTIYF
TRBV5-1	TRBD1	TRBJ2-7	CASSQAGTAYEQYF
TRBV2	-	TRBJ1-5	CASSGGGSNQPQHF
TRBV18	-	TRBJ2-1	CASSVRVNEQFF
TRBV5-1	-	TRBJ2-7	CASSRGRGSSYEQYF
TRBV27	-	TRBJ2-1	CASSFLDEQFF
TRBV28	-	TRBJ1-5	CASSATGNQPQHF
TRBV5-1	TRBD1	TRBJ1-2	CASSSLPGQGAGGYTF
TRBV6-6	-	TRBJ1-5	CASSYFFEPQHF
TRBV5-4	TRBD1	TRBJ2-1	CATFSRTGRNEQFF
TRBV29-1	-	TRBJ1-1	CSVRAGRNTEAFF
TRBV7-9	-	TRBJ1-2	CASSGDTTGSSGYTF
TRBV21-1	-	TRBJ2-7	CASSKVGFPYEQYF
TRBV6-7	-	TRBJ1-5	CASSFWSGPSYNQPQHF
TRBV6-6	TRBD1	TRBJ1-1	CASSFDRELNTEAFF
TRBV11-3	-	TRBJ2-7	CASSRRSGPSYEQYF
TRBV7-6	-	TRBJ2-7	CASSGRWGVLSEQYF
TRBV6-5	-	TRBJ2-3	CASSNRGDTQYF
TRBV27	TRBD2	TRBJ2-1	CASSPPGLANNEQFF
TRBV19	TRBD1	TRBJ1-2	CASRRQGSNYGYTF
TRBV4-1	TRBD1	TRBJ2-7	CASSRQGVQYF
TRBV19	-	TRBJ2-1	CASSIQAGSSYNEQFF
TRBV6-1	TRBD1	TRBJ2-7	CASTATGTEYEQYF
TRBV9	TRBD1	TRBJ2-7	CASSGWDRSYEQYF
TRBV2	TRBD1	TRBJ2-7	CASSPTGGRYEQYF
TRBV20-1	-	TRBJ1-4	CSARYNEKLFF
TRBV30	-	TRBJ1-3	CAWTGEGGSGNTIYF
TRBV5-6	-	TRBJ1-2	CASSPRVSLRGYTF
TRBV19	-	TRBJ1-1	CATLPGQTNTEAFF
TRBV28	-	TRBJ1-5	CASSRNQPQHF
TRBV25-1	TRBD1	TRBJ2-7	CASSPPRGRGTYEQYF
TRBV27	TRBD2	TRBJ2-7	CASSRTSISGLAGANEQYF
TRBV7-3	TRBD1	TRBJ2-1	CASSPDRGTYNEQFF
TRBV4-2	TRBD1	TRBJ2-7	CASSQTGALSYEQYF
TRBV6-1	-	TRBJ1-2	CASSVGNYGYTF
TRBV5-1	TRBD1	TRBJ1-1	CASYTGVVRTEAFF
TRBV12-5	-	TRBJ2-7	CASAPGAGSYEQYF
TRBV9	-	TRBJ2-7	CASSVAGQLYEQYF